What follows describes a single TCR beta chain. Its antigen remains unknown. The same CDR3 also results from other DNA sequences found in this sample. The data derive from a study of Ad26.COV2.S vaccination and SARS-CoV-2 variants. As for the study in general: The COV1001 Ad26.COV2.S trial arm included the donor.

With 2 bases removed from V and 5 bases from J, the gap between germline ends came to 10 bases. The CDR3 is 13 amino acids. From germline, CDR1 is SGHRS and CDR2 YFSETQ. TCRdb keeps only in-frame clones here, not all; method: immunoSEQ multiplex PCR. There are roughly 420,000 clones in the sample; 89% occur only once, and 2.5% to 3% lies in the top ten. Overall study results and limits: There was a possibility that the TCR breadth and depth analyses underestimated total T cell responses. Placebo recipients showed lower spike-specific TCR breadth than vaccinees.

Treatment indicated: some 19 received Ad26.COV2.S at low or high dose, single or two shots; roughly five received placebo; per-sample allocation not given. Following the first vaccine or placebo injection, samples were taken on day 63. This adult donor, from Boston, was 18-55 years old. The chain carries TRBV5-1 and TRBJ2-5, with a possible D match to TRBD2 (5 bases). The sample in question was peripheral blood, obtained in a trial of Ad26.COV2.S vaccine versus placebo. The receptor was derived from a person between 18 and 60 years old who received the Ad26.COV2.S COVID-19 vaccine or a placebo. Written as DNA, the CDR3 is TGCGCCAGCAGCTTCGGGGTCAGGGAGACCCAGTACTTC. Its protein product is CASSFGVRETQYF.